This TCR beta chain appears in the sequencing data of a study of blood T cells in healthy people across ages. This clonotype came up many times. Trimming removed 0 bases at V and 1 base at J, with 13 bases between. The CDR3 covers 16 residues. Germline assignment: CDR1 SGHVS and CDR2 FNYEAQ. A second PCR, run for about 7 to 11 cycles, used a sample-barcoded 5' primer plus a J-beta primer mix. Sequencing yielded, for each sample, at least 2.5 million paired-end reads carrying CDR3. TCRdb independently ran MiXCR on the 5' RACE reads; one entry per CDR3 protein. Altogether hundreds of thousands of distinct CDR3 sequences are present, roughly 26% being singletons, with the ten largest covering around a sixth.

The TCR comes from a woman of 80 years or more in good health. The V and J genes are TRBV7-6 and TRBJ2-7; no clear D. The sequencing input was blood. CDR3 sequence: CASSLAQGPGSYEQYF. CDR3 nucleotide sequence: TGTGCCAGCAGCTTAGCTCAAGGGCCTGGGTCCTACGAGCAGTACTTC.